What follows are 27 T cell receptor beta chains derived from one specimen sequenced in a study of blood T cell repertoires in COVID-19. Generated by immunoSEQ multiplex PCR, the TCRdb table keeps only in-frame clones and is missing some. The sample carries 85,000 to 100,000 clones, around three quarters recorded once. Sequencing was done on a sample of peripheral blood. The receptors originated from a man over 45 who had recovered from COVID-19.

This clone was counted a few times. The rearrangement uses TRBV7-6 and TRBJ1-1; 7 bases are shared with TRBD1. The CDR3 spans 15 residues. The ends lost 0 bases at V and 1 base at J; junction bases unmatched: 2. Looked up from germline, CDR1 is SGHVS and CDR2 is FNYEAQ. CDR3 in DNA: TGTGCCAGCAGCTTAGCGAAGGGGGCGAACACTGAAGCTTTCTTT. This gives the protein CASSLAKGANTEAFF.

This clone was seen more than once but under ten times. The chain combines TRBV27 with TRBJ1-5; tentative D call: TRBD1 (6 bases). The CDR3 consists of 14 residues. The germline V gene has CDR1 MNHEY and CDR2 SMNVEV (reference sequence). With 5 bases removed from V and 9 bases from J, the gap between germline ends came to 17 bases. CDR3 protein: CASSDFGGLRPQHF. CDR3 sequence (DNA): TGTGCCAGCAGTGATTTTGGGGGCCTGAGGCCCCAGCATTTT.

The V and J genes are TRBV27 and TRBJ1-2; 11 bases match TRBD1. The J segment lost 4 bases and the V segment lost 5 bases, leaving 9 bases of the junction unmatched. CDR1 MNHEY and CDR2 SMNVEV come from the germline V gene (reference sequence). There are 16 residues in the CDR3. CDR3 in DNA: TGTGCCAGCAGTCCGAGGACAGGGGGCTGGGGCTATGGCTACACCTTC. Translated, it gives CASSPRTGGWGYGYTF.

This chain uses TRBV5-4 with TRBJ2-3; TRBD2 is a possible D gene (7 bases). V was pared by 4 bases and J by 6 bases, with 15 bases between. Looked up from germline, CDR1 is SGHNT and CDR2 is YYREEE (reference sequence). The CDR3 covers 14 residues. The CDR3 nucleotides are TGTGCCAGCAGCGCAGCCCGGGGGGCTGATACGCAGTATTTT. It is translated as CASSAARGADTQYF.

This clone was recorded only once. This sequence joins TRBV28 and TRBJ2-3; D is ambiguous. V lost 7 bases, J lost 4 bases, and 12 bases lay in between. The CDR3 spans 13 residues. Germline V CDR1 and CDR2: MDHEN, SYDVKM. Written as DNA, the CDR3 is TGTGCCAGCAACGAGAGATCCCCAGATACGCAGTATTTT. Its protein is CASNERSPDTQYF.

This chain joins TRBV10-3 and TRBJ2-7; 8 nucleotides line up with TRBD1. J lost 1 base, V lost 3 bases, and 2 bases had no gene match. The CDR3 runs 14 residues. CDR1 and CDR2 (germline): ENHRY, SYGVKD. CDR3 sequence: CAISDWTGSYEQYF. The CDR3 DNA reads TGTGCCATCAGTGATTGGACAGGGTCCTACGAGCAGTACTTC.

The rearrangement joins TRBV9 to TRBJ1-1; D perhaps matches TRBD1 (5 bases). The germline CDR1 and CDR2 sequences are SGDLS and YYNGEE. This CDR3 region has 13 residues. Trimming stripped 2 bases from V and 6 bases from J, with 11 bases between. CDR3 DNA: TGTGCCAGCAGCGTTTTAGGGGAGGCTGAAGCTTTCTTT. It specifies CASSVLGEAEAFF.

V gene TRBV24-1 combines with J gene TRBJ2-1; D uncertain. V lost 4 bases, J lost 7 bases, and 10 bases lay in between. Germline lookup yields CDR1 KGHDR and CDR2 SFDVKD. The CDR3 covers 13 residues. The CDR3 sequence: CATSEPSRNEQFF. The CDR3 nucleotides read TGTGCCACCAGTGAGCCTAGTCGGAATGAGCAGTTCTTC.

This chain uses TRBV3-1 (or the pseudogene TRBV3-2) with TRBJ1-2; TRBD1 matches at 8 bases. Per the germline V gene, CDR1 is LGHDT and CDR2 is YNNKEL (reference sequence). The V gene end was trimmed by 0 bases and the J gene end by 6 bases; junction bases not matched to a gene: 9. The CDR3 loop spans 16 amino acids. The CDR3, as DNA: TGTGCCAGCAGCCAAGATCTCACGCAGGGGGCCAATGGCTACACCTTC. Amino acid sequence: CASSQDLTQGANGYTF.

V usage is TRBV15 and J usage is TRBJ2-1; no reliable D call. Trimming removed 8 bases from V and 3 bases from J, with 11 bases in between. CDR1 and CDR2 (germline): LNHNV, YYDKDF (reference sequence). There are 13 residues in the CDR3. This CDR3 reads CATATEYYNEQFF. The CDR3 DNA reads TGTGCCACCGCAACCGAGTACTACAATGAGCAGTTCTTC.

In regard to this clone: This CDR3 is also generated by other DNA sequences in the sample. The rearrangement links TRBV9 to TRBJ2-3; 8 bases align to TRBD2. The germline V gene has CDR1 SGDLS and CDR2 YYNGEE. The junction had 1 base not matched to a gene; V was cut back by 0 bases and J by 1 base. The CDR3 is 15 residues long. The CDR3 coding sequence is TGTGCCAGCAGCGTAGCCGGGAGGGGCACAGATACGCAGTATTTT. This codes for CASSVAGRGTDTQYF.

The chain links TRBV29-1 to TRBJ2-3, with 9 positions matching TRBD1. The length of the CDR3 is 13 residues. CDR1 is SQVTM and CDR2 is ANQGSEA in the germline V gene. Trimming removed 6 bases from V and 5 bases from J; junction bases left unmatched: 6. The CDR3 DNA is TGCAGCGTCCGGGACAGGGCCGGAGATACGCAGTATTTT. This gives the protein CSVRDRAGDTQYF.

The J gene is TRBJ2-1, the V gene TRBV29-1; TRBD2 aligns across 12 bases. CDR1 is SQVTM and CDR2 is ANQGSEA in the germline V gene. The length of the CDR3 is 15 residues. V shed 4 bases and J 6 bases; nucleotides not matched to a gene: 7. CDR3 residues: CSVASLAGGSNEQFF. CDR3 bases: TGCAGCGTTGCGTCACTAGCGGGAGGATCCAATGAGCAGTTCTTC.

V usage is TRBV11-3 and J usage is TRBJ2-3; the match to TRBD2 covers 11 bases. The CDR3 consists of 16 residues. Germline CDR1 is SGHNT and CDR2 is YENEEA. V shed 4 bases and J 0 bases; nucleotides not matched to a gene: 3. In DNA, the CDR3 is TGTGCCAGCAGCTCTAGGACTAGCGGGAGCACAGATACGCAGTATTTT. Protein: CASSSRTSGSTDTQYF.

The CDR3 DNA sequence: TGCGCCAGCAGGGCTGTCGATACCTACGAGCAGTACTTC. This sequence encodes CASRAVDTYEQYF. The rearrangement joins TRBV10-2 to TRBJ2-7; D uncertain. The germline V and J ends were trimmed by 6 bases and 2 bases, with 11 bases remaining between them. This CDR3 contains 13 residues. Germline CDR1 WSHSY, CDR2 SAAADI.

This clone is a singleton in its sample. The chain links TRBV11-2 to TRBJ1-2; D remains unclear. The CDR3 is made up of 15 amino acids. The V end lost 5 bases, the J end lost 1 base, and 14 bases lay between the germline ends. The germline CDR1 and CDR2 sequences are SGHAT and FQNNGV. CDR3 protein: CASSPGSLLNYGYTF. The CDR3 region has the DNA TGTGCCAGCAGCCCAGGTTCTTTGCTTAACTATGGCTACACCTTC. The full variable domain, its missing parts supplied by reference TRBV11-2 and TRBJ1-2, is EAGVAQSPRYKIIEKRQSVAFWCNPISGHATLYWYQQILGQGPKLLIQFQNNGVVDDSQLPKDRFSAERLKGVDSTLKIQPAKLEDSAVYLCASSPGSLLNYGYTFGSGTRLTVV.

The J gene is TRBJ2-3, the V gene TRBV7-9; possibly TRBD2 for D (5 bases). Per germline, CDR1 SEHNR and CDR2 FQNEAQ (reference sequence). The CDR3 runs 15 residues. V dropped 0 bases and J dropped 4 bases, with 11 bases sitting between them. CDR3 nucleotide sequence: TGTGCCAGCAGCTTAGCTATCGTCGGGGCAGATACGCAGTATTTT. Protein: CASSLAIVGADTQYF.

This clone was counted only a few times. The chain joins TRBV7-7 to TRBJ2-1; 12 nucleotides agree with TRBD2. Germline V CDR1 and CDR2: SSHAT, FNYEAQ (reference sequence). This CDR3 has 16 residues. The V gene end was trimmed by 2 bases and the J gene end by 9 bases; junction bases not matched to a gene: 8. CDR3 amino acids: CASSLWSSGRGSEQFF. As DNA, the CDR3 is TGTGCCAGCAGCTTATGGTCTAGCGGGAGGGGTAGTGAGCAGTTCTTC.

The J gene is TRBJ2-7, the V gene TRBV19; 8 nucleotides match TRBD2. This CDR3 contains 14 residues. Germline CDR1 and CDR2: LNHDA and SQIVND (reference sequence). Trimming removed 3 bases from V and 4 bases from J; junction bases left unmatched: 5. CDR3 amino acids: CASSIEAGVYEQYF. CDR3 DNA sequence: TGTGCCAGTAGTATTGAAGCGGGAGTTTACGAGCAGTACTTC. The variable domain in full, with the rest retrieved from reference TRBV19 and TRBJ2-7, is DGGITQSPKYLFRKEGQNVTLSCEQNLNHDAMYWYRQDPGQGLRLIYYSQIVNDFQKGDIAEGYSVSREKKESFPLTVTSAQKNPTAFYLCASSIEAGVYEQYFGPGTRLTVT.

This rearrangement joins TRBV28 to TRBJ2-3; D not resolved. This CDR3 region has 14 residues. Deletions cut 6 bases from V and 1 base from J, with 11 bases between. CDR1 is MDHEN and CDR2 is SYDVKM in the germline V gene. CDR3 loop: CASRLSLGTDTQYF. CDR3 DNA: TGTGCCAGCAGACTAAGCCTGGGCACAGATACGCAGTATTTT.

The chain recombines TRBV11-2 with TRBJ2-1; D remains unclear. The CDR3 consists of 11 residues. Germline V lookup: CDR1 SGHAT, CDR2 FQNNGV. V gave up 6 bases and J gave up 5 bases, with 5 bases separating them. In nucleotides, the CDR3 is TGTGCCAGCAGTCTTCACAATGAGCAGTTCTTC. Its translation: CASSLHNEQFF.

The chain carries TRBV19 and TRBJ1-2; 9 bases are a match to TRBD1. There are 14 residues in the CDR3. J gave up 7 bases and V 6 bases, and 9 bases lay outside the gene matches. Germline V CDR1 and CDR2: LNHDA, SQIVND (reference sequence). The CDR3, as DNA: TGTGCCAGTAGGAACACAGGGGGCGAGGCTGGCTACACCTTC. Encoded protein: CASRNTGGEAGYTF.

This chain links TRBV2 with TRBJ1-3, with no clear D. V was cut by 5 bases and J by 7 bases, with 18 bases left in between. The CDR3 runs to 15 residues. From germline, CDR1 is SNHLY and CDR2 FYNNEI. The DNA of the CDR3 is TGTGCCAGCAGTACTGATAATTGGAGCCAGAACACCATATATTTT. This codes for CASSTDNWSQNTIYF.

On this clone itself: An end of the junction differs from the germline gene, which may be a read error. V usage is TRBV2 and J usage is TRBJ2-5; 8 bases map to TRBD1. Germline lookup yields CDR1 SNHLY and CDR2 FYNNEI. The CDR3 length is 16 residues. The CDR3 DNA reads as TGTACCAGCAGTGAAGTGGGGGACAGGTACCAAGAGACCCAGTACTTC. Translation gives CTSSEVGDRYQETQYF.

This chain links TRBV25-1 with TRBJ1-4; no clear D. Looked up from germline, CDR1 is MGHDK and CDR2 is SYGVNS. With 5 bases removed from V and 0 bases from J, the gap between germline ends came to 10 bases. This CDR3 is built from 15 residues. CDR3 sequence reads: CASSLELATNEKLFF. The CDR3 DNA follows: TGTGCCAGCAGTCTAGAGCTTGCAACTAATGAAAAACTGTTTTTT.

The chain is built from TRBV19 and TRBJ2-1; maybe TRBD2 (5 bases). The CDR3 runs 14 residues. Germline V gene sequence: CDR1 LNHDA, CDR2 SQIVND (reference sequence). With 2 bases removed from V and 7 bases from J, the gap between germline ends came to 12 bases. CDR3 bases: TGTGCCAGTAGTATAATTGGATCGGGGAATGAGCAGTTCTTC. Protein sequence: CASSIIGSGNEQFF.

The genes are TRBV5-1 and TRBJ2-5; D not certain. Germline loops: CDR1 SGHRS, CDR2 YFSETQ. The CDR3 length is 12 residues. Trimming stripped 9 bases from V and 2 bases from J, with 11 bases between. CDR3 protein: CATRQDQETQYF. CDR3 coding DNA: TGCGCCACCCGGCAGGATCAAGAGACCCAGTACTTC.